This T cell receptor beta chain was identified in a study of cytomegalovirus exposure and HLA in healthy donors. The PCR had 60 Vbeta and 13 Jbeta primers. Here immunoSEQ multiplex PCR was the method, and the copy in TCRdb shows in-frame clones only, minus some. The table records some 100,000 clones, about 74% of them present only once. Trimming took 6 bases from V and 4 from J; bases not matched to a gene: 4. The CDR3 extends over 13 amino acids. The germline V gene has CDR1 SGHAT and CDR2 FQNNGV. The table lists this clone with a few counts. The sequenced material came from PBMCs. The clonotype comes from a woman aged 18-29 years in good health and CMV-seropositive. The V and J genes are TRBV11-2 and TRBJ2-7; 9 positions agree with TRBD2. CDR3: CASRSGLAYEQYF. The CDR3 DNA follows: TGTGCCAGCAGGTCGGGACTAGCTTACGAGCAGTACTTC.